Following are 10 T cell receptor beta chains from one sample sequenced in a study. Tregs were sorted as CD4+CD25+CD127-/low cells. TCRdb redid the calling of the 5' RACE reads with MiXCR, one entry per CDR3 protein. The sample has about 57,000 distinct CDR3 sequences; approximately 27% are singletons. What was sequenced was tumor-infiltrating Tregs sorted from the breast tumor. All receptors come from a female donor with breast cancer.

The rearrangement joins TRBV25-1 to TRBJ2-7; D gene unclear. The length of the CDR3 is 15 residues. Trimming stripped 3 bases from V and 0 bases from J, with 12 bases between. The germline CDR1 and CDR2 sequences are MGHDK and SYGVNS. Here the CDR3 reads CASSDSGLGSYEQYF. The CDR3 DNA follows: TGTGCCAGCAGTGATAGTGGGCTAGGCTCCTACGAGCAGTACTTC.

This chain links TRBV3-1 with TRBJ2-1; D not resolved. V was pared by 1 base and J by 2 bases, with 12 bases between. The CDR3 covers 16 residues. Germline V gene data show CDR1 as LGHDT and CDR2 as YNNKEL (reference sequence). CDR3 sequence reads: CASSQGNYYPYNEQFF. The CDR3 DNA reads as TGTGCCAGCAGCCAAGGGAACTACTACCCCTACAATGAGCAGTTCTTC.

This clonotype was seen ten or more times. J is TRBJ2-3 and V is TRBV6-2 or TRBV6-3, with a possible D match to TRBD2 (6 bases). CDR3 length: 14 amino acids. Trimming removed 7 bases at V and 5 bases at J, with 16 bases between. Germline CDR1 reads MNHEY; CDR2 reads SVGEGT. The CDR3 nucleotides read TGTGCCAGCACCCTTAGGCGGGGAGGAGATACGCAGTATTTT. Translated, it gives CASTLRRGGDTQYF.

This clonotype was detected only a few times. DNA of the CDR3: TGTGCCAGCAGCTTAGGGCCCGCGGGGCACGAGCAGTACTTC. Residues: CASSLGPAGHEQYF. The chain is built from TRBV7-9 and TRBJ2-7, with a possible D match to TRBD2 (6 bases). Trimming removed 1 base from V and 5 bases from J, with 12 bases in between. The CDR3 covers 14 residues. Per germline, CDR1 SEHNR and CDR2 FQNEAQ (reference sequence).

A note on this clonotype: This may arise from a read error, as a much more abundant clone is one base away. The V gene is TRBV20-1, the J gene TRBJ1-6; 7 nucleotides line up with TRBD1. The CDR3 is 13 amino acids. Germline lookup yields CDR1 DFQATT and CDR2 SNEGSKA (reference sequence). CDR3 sequence (DNA): TGCAGTGCTCCCGACAGGGCTGATTCATCCCTCCACTTT. Protein product: CSAPDRADSSLHF.

V and J are TRBV6-2 or TRBV6-3 and TRBJ1-1, with a tentative D call TRBD1 (5 bases). Trimming removed 6 bases from V and 2 bases from J, with 16 bases in between. The CDR3 sequence is 15 residues long. Germline V gene sequence: CDR1 MNHEY, CDR2 SVGEGT. The DNA of the CDR3 is TGTGCCAGCAGCCCACGGTTGCAGGGAAACACTGAAGCTTTCTTT. Translated: CASSPRLQGNTEAFF.

In this sample, this clonotype turned up once. A read error may explain this, as a much larger clone is one base away. As DNA, the CDR3 is TGTGCCAGCGGTGAGTCGGGGCTGGCCGGCTACGAGCAGTACTTC. Translating it yields CASGESGLAGYEQYF. The chain couples TRBV28 to TRBJ2-7, with D perhaps being TRBD1 or TRBD2 (5 bases each). Germline CDR1 MDHEN, CDR2 SYDVKM. This CDR3 has 15 residues. V was cut by 8 bases and J by 3 bases, with 20 bases left in between.

Only a few counts were recorded for this clonotype. This rearrangement joins TRBV12-3 or TRBV12-4 to TRBJ2-1; D not certain. The germline V and J ends were trimmed by 3 bases and 4 bases, with 10 bases remaining between them. The CDR3 runs to 14 residues. CDR3 residues: CASSFGNAYNEQFF. DNA for the CDR3: TGTGCCAGCAGTTTTGGCAACGCATACAATGAGCAGTTCTTC.

This clonotype was seen many times. The chain uses TRBV6-1 and TRBJ2-3, with TRBD1 identical over 8 bases. The V gene end was trimmed by 7 bases and the J gene end by 2 bases; junction bases not matched to a gene: 17. The germline V gene has CDR1 MNHNS and CDR2 SASEGT. This CDR3 contains 18 residues. The CDR3 loop is CASIRRDRPRTDTDTQYF. DNA of the CDR3: TGTGCCAGCATCCGTCGGGACAGGCCCCGAACAGACACAGATACGCAGTATTTT.

This clonotype was seen more than once but under ten times. The chain links TRBV5-1 to TRBJ1-6; a possible D gene is TRBD1 (5 bases). There are 15 residues in the CDR3. Germline CDR1 is SGHRS and CDR2 is YFSETQ. V lost 1 base, J lost 5 bases, and 10 bases lay in between. In nucleotides, the CDR3 is TGCGCCAGCAGCTTGAGTCAGGGTGATAATTCACCCCTCCACTTT. This sequence encodes CASSLSQGDNSPLHF.